The sequence of this T cell receptor (beta chain) was determined in a study of cytomegalovirus exposure and HLA in healthy donors. Study observations and caveats: Some TCR beta chains (approximately 180 of them) were listed as cytomegalovirus-associated.

Per the germline V gene, CDR1 is SGHTA and CDR2 is FQGNSA. V gave up 1 base and J gave up 4 bases, with 10 bases separating them. The CDR3 extends over 14 amino acids. It was with 60 Vbeta and 13 Jbeta primers that the PCR ran. Produced via immunoSEQ multiplex PCR; TCRdb's table is partial and in-frame only. The data show 150,000 to 200,000 clones, roughly four fifths seen once. With respect to this clone: What it recognizes is unknown.

The source of this sequence is a man between 18 and 35 years old in good health and CMV-seronegative. Source material: PBMCs. This chain links TRBV7-2 with TRBJ1-2; D remains ambiguous. CDR3 protein: CASSLGTRLYGYTF. The CDR3 DNA reads as TGTGCCAGCAGCTTAGGGACTAGGCTCTATGGCTACACCTTC. Full variable domain (outside the CDR3, taken from reference TRBV7-2 and TRBJ1-2): GAGVSQSPSNKVTEKGKDVELRCDPISGHTALYWYRQSLGQGLEFLIYFQGNSAPDKSGLPSDRFSAERTGGSVSTLTIQRTQQEDSAVYLCASSLGTRLYGYTFGSGTRLTVV.